This T cell receptor (beta chain) comes out of a study of cytomegalovirus exposure and HLA in healthy donors (dated by TCRdb to about 2017). Some background on the complete study: A later analysis indicated that the 120 validation repertoires were generated on the platform also employed for the approximately 700 repertoires of the first cohort. The study was designed to test whether signatures of past pathogen exposure could be identified by cataloging public T cell receptors. A separate validation cohort of 100 to 150 different subjects was used in addition to the 666-subject first cohort. High-throughput TCR immunosequencing, statistical association of individual TCRs with disease status, and machine learning were combined to predict cytomegalovirus infection status. Study-wide conclusions, independent of this receptor: The classifier was reported to diagnose cytomegalovirus status with high specificity and sensitivity in both the original cohort and the validation cohort. The authors suggested that the approach could potentially be extended to other disease states and immunological phenotypes. In the study, 164 TCR beta chains were listed as associated with cytomegalovirus. In vitro tests confirmed that a few of the cytomegalovirus-associated TCR beta chains recognize cytomegalovirus antigens. While some public TCRs were present in many individuals, most TCR sequences turned up only very rarely across donors. All 120 or so repertoires were used to score co-occurrence in the validation cohort in a later analysis, because that analysis had no HLA typing for the cohort. In a later analysis, TCRs clustered in the first cohort were found to also tend to co-occur in the approximately 120 validation repertoires, with approximately 94% of cluster scores above 0.

Donors formed part of the validation cohort, which comprised over a hundred subjects and was distinct from the first cohort of under 750 subjects. For this clone: The specificity of this receptor is unknown. Base qualities were left out, and no much larger clone turns up one base away.

The library relied on the immunoSEQ multiplex PCR assay. The authors' analysis ran thus. A statistical classification framework was developed to diagnose cytomegalovirus status using the catalog of TCR beta chain sequences. TCRdb's version of the immuneACCESS table is confined to in-frame rearrangements and falls short of the full clone set. An unresolved V gene accounts for under half of the shortfall where checked; the remainder is of unknown origin. Clone size and the V and J calls come from that table; the DNA yielded D and trimming. This sample comprises under 300,000 clones, roughly 90% of them detected only once. The top ten hold approximately 0.34% of the sample. Germline trimming: 5 bases from V, 14 bases from J; junction bases outside gene matches: 6. The germline V gene specifies MGHRA as CDR1 and YSYEKL as CDR2. Inclusive of the bounding cysteine and phenylalanine, the CDR3 is 13 residues long. Left in the record is the CDR3 DNA by itself, 39 bases read in frame from the first base.

The chain was built from TRBV4-1 and TRBJ2-3, and 14 junctional nucleotides match TRBD2. Sequencing used PBMCs. This receptor was taken from a woman younger than 35 in good health and CMV-seronegative. The sequenced DNA: TGCGCCAGCAGCGGACTAGCGGGGGGCGAGGTGTATTTT. This codes for CASSGLAGGEVYF.